The rows below give T cell receptor beta chains drawn from one sample of a study of shared clonotypes between healthy human individuals. The repertoire was sequenced with immunoSEQ multiplex PCR; TCRdb's copy has only in-frame clones and lacks some. Among about 600,000 clones listed, roughly 97% were seen once. Sequencing was done on a sample of naive CD4+ T cells sorted from blood. The receptors were gathered from a woman in her 30s in good health. Both conserved end residues are part of each CDR3. The order of the fields is V gene, CDR3 protein.

>TRBV4-1
CASSPVQGDVGQPQHF
>TRBV6-1
CASSFRDGGYNEQFF
>TRBV6-6
CASSQLGKSTDTQYF
>TRBV5-4
CASSLASGAPGEQFF
>TRBV2
CASSPRNTIYF
>TRBV6-5
CASSYSSTGGPPEQYF
>TRBV5-1
CASSVDRRLGTDTQYF
>TRBV5-1
CASSLASETGNYEQYF
>TRBV19
CASSAPPGVYNQPQHF
>TRBV11-2
CASSSKHGTAGRYIQYF
>TRBV6-1
CASSVQQGYEQYF
>TRBV6-5
CASSYSGGAQAFF
>TRBV18
CASSQGSLYEQYF
>TRBV27
CASAKPSGRAYEQYF
>TRBV5-1
CASSRQGDQPQHF
>TRBV10-3
CAISEKTGYYEQYF
>TRBV5-1
CASSPRGGRAQGEQYF
>TRBV4-1
CASSQVLAGVYEQYF
>TRBV19
CASTGGGNEAFF
>TRBV7-2
CASSLGGASYEQYF
>TRBV27
CASKEVAGLGGTDTQYF
>TRBV28
CGCVSGHTYNEQFF
>TRBV18
CASSPETGGYEQYF
>TRBV14
CASSRQVNTEAFF
>TRBV5-1
CASSFLAGTKEEQYF
>TRBV5-1
CASSEGMNTEAFF
>TRBV21-1
CASSQRYRSEQYF
>TRBV21-1
CASSKALALLGQGRGYTF
>TRBV5-1
CASSLEGGLAGVFNEQFF
>TRBV19
CASSSGGQLNQPQHF
>TRBV15
CATSRNRGPKNIQYF
>TRBV21-1
CASSKAGGGRINEKLFF
>TRBV7-2
CASSHRGAGTEAFF
>TRBV29-1
CSVGKTTSTDTQYF
>TRBV4-1
CASSQVDGSTYEQYF
>TRBV18
CASSSGTGAYNEQFF
>TRBV2
CASSHSSTVENEQFF
>TRBV28
CASSSLYEQYF
>TRBV27
CASSPAGVTDTQYF
>TRBV7-2
CASSRQGNNEQFF
>TRBV28
CASSPPAGTNQPQHF
>TRBV5-1
CASSLMMNTEAFF
>TRBV5-8
CASSIMTSGRPRETQYF
>TRBV9
CASSVGGGTENSPLHF
>TRBV6-6
CASSYLAYEQYF
>TRBV2
CASRSDRAPAQPQHF